This TCR beta chain was sequenced during a study of cytomegalovirus exposure and HLA in healthy donors. General study points: There were a few CMV-associated chains whose specificity for CMV antigens was confirmed in vitro. Many donors shared some public TCRs, even though most TCR sequences were rare. When analyzed later, the rates of TCR association showed variation by HLA locus, with DRB1 the most and HLA-C the fewest. Later work showed greater clonal expansion in HLA-associated TCR beta chains than in equally common others.

PCR amplification relied on 60 Vbeta primers (plus 13 Jbeta primers). Sequencing was performed with immunoSEQ multiplex PCR; in TCRdb, only in-frame clones are kept and a portion is missing. The repertoire table contains 74,000 or so clones. The CDR3 sequence is 19 residues long. The V and J ends lost 4 bases and 0 bases, in that order; junction bases with no gene match: 6. From germline, CDR1 is SGHTA and CDR2 FQGTGA. Turning to this clone: As yet, its antigen is unknown.

Input material: PBMCs. The chain carries TRBV7-3 and TRBJ2-6; 13 positions match TRBD2. The receptor's source is a woman in her fifties or sixties in good health and CMV-seronegative. The chain's CDR3 is CASSSPGLAGSSGANVLTF. The DNA for the CDR3 is TGTGCCAGCAGCTCCCCGGGACTAGCGGGGAGCTCTGGGGCCAACGTCCTGACTTTC.